This TCR beta chain came from a study of blood T cells in healthy people across ages. CDR1 WNHNN and CDR2 SYGVQD come from the germline V gene (reference sequence). The CDR3 is 13 amino acids. V lost 2 bases to trimming and J lost 8 bases, with 12 bases between them. The use of a sample-barcoded 5' primer and a J-beta primer mix characterized a second PCR of roughly 6 to 11 cycles. One entry per CDR3 protein results from TCRdb running MiXCR on the 5' RACE reads. This sample has over 750,000 distinct CDR3 sequences, with more than 20% found just once. The data also belong to a second study, concerning T cells of mothers and their children.

Sample: blood. The sequence was collected from a boy younger than 18 in good health. The chain carries TRBV10-1 and TRBJ1-1; no clear D. The CDR3 loop is CASSEIRGKEAFF. The CDR3 nucleotides are TGCGCCAGCAGTGAGATTCGCGGAAAAGAAGCTTTCTTT.